This T cell receptor (beta chain) was recorded in a study of blood T cells in healthy people across ages (dated by TCRdb to the mid-2010s). Regarding the research as a whole: In model experiments, template switching captured roughly one uniquely barcoded TCR beta cDNA molecule for every two T cells. To track age-related changes in TCR beta repertoire diversity, the study relied on deep sequencing normalized with unique cDNA molecular identifiers. Four age groups were formed from the donors: young (average about 16 years), middle-aged (approximately 42), aged (around 62) and long-lived (roughly 88). To avoid experimental bias, donors of different ages were randomly spread across the sequencing lanes. Using the same blood draw, the study looked at two additional independent replicas of 1 million unique cDNA reads for two donors, one aged 18 to 30 and the other aged 80 or older.

Paper-wide results and their limitations: A strong correlation was found between observed TCR beta diversity and the percentage of naive T cells measured by flow cytometry. Conclusive comparison of naive and antigen-experienced compartments was prevented by the profiling of bulk unsorted PBMCs. Compared with the aged group, more naive CD4+ T cells, fewer expanded clones and increased TCR diversity were shown by the long-lived group, suggesting age selection. Total diversity estimates from one million sequenced T cells were considered lower bounds and underestimates. Donor CMV infection status was unknown, potentially confounding age-related changes in expanded clonotypes. As age increased, observed TCR beta diversity per million T cells dropped in a roughly linear way, and a significant reduction was already evident by age 40.

The donors were roughly 40 Caucasian individuals from Russia, aged roughly 6 to 100 years, who were systemically healthy. Around 9.7 milliliters of peripheral blood were collected from each donor into EDTA-treated Vacutainer tubes. Ficoll-Paque density-gradient centrifugation was used to isolate PBMCs, with at least 7 million per sample. Trizol reagent was used to extract total RNA from the PBMCs, yielding at least 5.5 micrograms per sample. For every donor, flow cytometry on a PBMC aliquot measured the percentage of naive CD45RAhigh/CD27high T cells. Points on this clonotype: Its antigen is currently not known. Within one base of it there is no much larger clone, and no base qualities were kept.

In the germline V gene, CDR1 corresponds to SGDLS and CDR2 to YYNGEE. The CDR3 spans 11 residues, from the cysteine through the phenylalanine. Only the CDR3 DNA is retained, 33 bases long and in frame from the first base. V loses 5 bases, J loses 4 bases, and the germline ends lie 6 bases apart. The receptor library was made with 5' RACE. This sample was sequenced with an Illumina HiSeq 2500. A second about 7 to 11 cycle PCR used a sample-barcoded 5' primer and a J-beta primer mix. Each TCR beta cDNA molecule received a unique molecular identifier from a template-switch 5' adaptor carrying 12 random nucleotides. At least 2.5 million CDR3-containing paired-end reads were obtained from each sample. First-strand cDNA was synthesized from all RNA with the Mint cDNA synthesis kit, primed by a TRBC-specific oligonucleotide. Following uracil-DNA glycosylase treatment, all cDNA underwent a first 18-cycle PCR with the universal primers M1SS and BC2_uni_R. The authors' analysis ran thus. Normalization of each sample was performed by random selection of 1 million high-quality reads, each carrying a distinct molecular identifier. Instead of being binned into consensus sequences, reads that shared molecular identifiers were thrown out. MiTCR, set to a Q25 quality threshold and the strictest error-elimination algorithm, was used for CDR3 identification, clonotype clustering and error correction. A nonparametric unseen species model with Euler transformation was used to estimate a lower bound on total TCR beta diversity. TCRdb took the public reads, trimmed them with fastp at Q25, ran MiXCR for clone calling and kept in-frame beta chains. Each entry is one CDR3 protein sequence, shown with its most common DNA and genes. Clone size and V and J calls follow TCRdb, not the original study. The sample table lists around 1,000,000 distinct CDR3 sequences, more than 30% of them with a count of one. Around 12% of the sample is taken by the ten largest.

This TCR derives from a man between 18 and 29 years old in good health. Sequencing was carried out using blood. This chain is built from TRBV9 and TRBJ1-2, with the identity of the D gene unclear. The CDR3 is CASRAGYGYTF. At the DNA level, the sequence is TGTGCCAGCAGAGCCGGCTATGGCTACACCTTC.